Shown below are 25 T cell receptor beta chains from a single sample sequenced in a study of blood T cell repertoires in COVID-19. The protocol was immunoSEQ multiplex PCR, while the TCRdb copy is restricted to in-frame clones and leaves out a portion. Among about 250,000 clones listed, just over 85% were seen once. Sequencing was done on a sample of peripheral blood. The receptors derive from a woman under 40 with active or convalescent COVID-19.

The rearrangement uses TRBV30 and TRBJ1-2; D may be TRBD1 (5 bases). From germline, CDR1 is GTSNPN and CDR2 SVGIG (reference sequence). The CDR3 totals 16 residues. V lost 2 bases, J lost 8 bases, and 24 bases lay in between. The CDR3 protein is CAWSWGDPSNRDGYTF. CDR3 bases: TGTGCCTGGAGTTGGGGGGATCCCTCTAACCGGGACGGCTACACCTTC.

In regard to this clone: Distinct nucleotide sequences in the sample also encode this CDR3. The CDR3 nucleotides are TGTGCCTGGAGTGTCGGCGGGAGCTCCTATAATTCACCCCTCCACTTT. Its protein product is CAWSVGGSSYNSPLHF. The chain has TRBV30 and TRBJ1-6; no clear D. CDR1 is GTSNPN, CDR2 SVGIG, per germline (reference sequence). V lost 0 bases, J lost 0 bases, and 9 bases lay in between. The length of the CDR3 is 16 residues. Using reference TRBV30 and TRBJ1-6 for the parts outside the CDR3, the full variable domain is SQTIHQWPATLVQPVGSPLSLECTVEGTSNPNLYWYRQAAGRGLQLLFYSVGIGQISSEVPQNLSASRPQDRQFILSSKKLLLSDSGFYLCAWSVGGSSYNSPLHFGNGTRLTVT.

The genes are TRBV28 and TRBJ1-1, with TRBD1 identical over 8 bases. The CDR3 covers 16 residues. In germline, CDR1 is MDHEN, CDR2 SYDVKM. The V and J ends lost 6 bases and 4 bases, in that order; junction bases with no gene match: 13. CDR3 in amino acids: CASSRITGGAVTEAFF. CDR3 DNA: TGTGCCAGCAGCAGAATCACAGGGGGAGCGGTCACTGAAGCTTTCTTT.

The rearrangement links TRBV9 to TRBJ1-4; TRBD1 matches at 7 bases. V was pared by 2 bases and J by 4 bases, with 5 bases of the junction left unmatched. This CDR3 region has 15 residues. Germline V gene data show CDR1 as SGDLS and CDR2 as YYNGEE. The CDR3, as DNA: TGTGCCAGCAGCGTGTCGACAGGGCTTAATGAAAAACTGTTTTTT. Amino acids: CASSVSTGLNEKLFF.

This chain connects TRBV6-5 to TRBJ1-2; 8 nucleotides align to TRBD1. Losses at the gene ends were 6 bases for V and 2 bases for J; bases not matched to a gene: 5. The CDR3 extends over 14 amino acids. In germline, CDR1 is MNHEY, CDR2 SVGAGI. CDR3 sequence: CASRGRQGNYGYTF. CDR3 coding DNA: TGTGCCAGCAGGGGTAGACAGGGGAACTATGGCTACACCTTC.

This chain connects TRBV20-1 to TRBJ1-1, with D possibly TRBD1 on 6 matching bases. The CDR3 is 12 amino acids. Germline V gene data show CDR1 as DFQATT and CDR2 as SNEGSKA (reference sequence). Trimming took off 3 bases at V and 5 bases at J, with 10 bases between the two ends. The CDR3 protein is CSASVGATEAFF. In DNA form, the CDR3 reads TGCAGTGCTAGTGTGGGGGCGACTGAAGCTTTCTTT.

The rearrangement uses TRBV25-1 and TRBJ2-5; weak D call: TRBD2 (6 bases). The germline V gene has CDR1 MGHDK and CDR2 SYGVNS. The V and J ends lost 4 bases and 1 base respectively, with 16 bases between them. This CDR3 contains 16 residues. CDR3 nucleotide sequence: TGTGCCAGCAGTGCCCCAATAGCGGTCCGCCAAGAGACCCAGTACTTC. It codes for CASSAPIAVRQETQYF.

This chain connects TRBV5-1 to TRBJ1-4, with D unclear. This CDR3 is 14 amino acids long. Trimming cost V 4 bases and J 3 bases, with 10 bases left between them. Germline CDR1 SGHRS, CDR2 YFSETQ. For the CDR3, the DNA is TGCGCCAGCAGCGAGGGCACCGCTAATGAAAAACTGTTTTTT. Encoded protein: CASSEGTANEKLFF.

The chain couples TRBV18 to TRBJ2-5, with a tentative D call TRBD2 (5 bases). CDR3 length: 16 residues. Germline CDR1 reads KGHSH; CDR2 reads LQKENI. V dropped 2 bases and J dropped 2 bases, with 15 bases sitting between them. The CDR3 DNA reads as TGTGCCAGCTCACCAACTATACTAGAAGGACAAGAGACCCAGTACTTC. This gives the protein CASSPTILEGQETQYF.

This clone was seen a handful of times. Other DNA sequences within the sample encode an identical CDR3. The chain uses TRBV19 and TRBJ1-6, with D uncertain. The germline V and J ends were trimmed by 2 bases and 7 bases, with 3 bases remaining between them. This CDR3 has 12 residues. Germline lookup yields CDR1 LNHDA and CDR2 SQIVND (reference sequence). This chain's CDR3 is CASSILNSPLHF. The CDR3 DNA sequence: TGTGCCAGTAGTATACTCAATTCACCCCTCCACTTT.

The chain recombines TRBV9 with TRBJ2-3, with D possibly being TRBD2 (6 bases). This CDR3 has 15 amino acids. V was clipped by 4 bases and J by 6 bases, with 18 bases between them. The germline V gene has CDR1 SGDLS and CDR2 YYNGEE. The CDR3 bases are TGTGCCAGCAGCCCTTCGACGGGGGTGAGGGATACGCAGTATTTT. Residues: CASSPSTGVRDTQYF.

The genes are TRBV11-2 and TRBJ2-5; 9 positions match TRBD1. The junction had 8 bases not matched to a gene; V was cut back by 5 bases and J by 1 base. The germline gives CDR1 SGHAT, CDR2 FQNNGV. The CDR3 runs to 16 residues. For the CDR3, the DNA is TGTGCCAGCAGCCACCCGGGACAGGGAATCCAAGAGACCCAGTACTTC. It translates to CASSHPGQGIQETQYF.

This clone showed up just once. The V and J genes are TRBV6-5 and TRBJ1-1; D may be TRBD1 (5 bases). The V gene lost 1 base and the J gene lost 0 bases, with 9 bases spanning the gap. CDR3 length: 15 residues. CDR1 is MNHEY and CDR2 is SVGAGI in the germline V gene. The CDR3: CASSYFDRMNTEAFF. CDR3 sequence (DNA): TGTGCCAGCAGTTACTTCGACAGAATGAACACTGAAGCTTTCTTT.

The rearrangement links TRBV12-2 to TRBJ2-2; TRBD1, the table's D call, was not compared with the DNA. TRBV12-2 is a documented pseudogene. The CDR3 loop spans 16 amino acids. The CDR3 DNA reads TGTGCAAGTCGCGGATACAGGGAATTCAACACCGGGGAGCTGTTTTTT. Its translation: CASRGYREFNTGELFF.

The genes are TRBV4-3 and TRBJ2-1; D might be TRBD2 (5 bases). CDR3 length: 15 residues. V lost 0 bases and J 7 bases, leaving 13 bases between the germline ends. Germline V gene sequence: CDR1 LGHNA, CDR2 YSLEER. The CDR3 bases are TGCGCCAGCAGCCAAGATCGGGCTTCGGGGAATGAGCAGTTCTTC. Translation gives CASSQDRASGNEQFF.

J is TRBJ1-2 and V is TRBV7-9; no clear D. The V end was cut by 1 base, the J end by 5 bases, with 5 bases between. In germline, CDR1 is SEHNR, CDR2 FQNEAQ (reference sequence). The CDR3 has 12 amino acids. CDR3 sequence reads: CASSLDQYGYTF. CDR3 nucleotides: TGTGCCAGCAGCTTAGATCAGTATGGCTACACCTTC.

The chain combines TRBV19 with TRBJ2-1, with 8 bases that match TRBD2. The ends lost 6 bases at V and 5 bases at J; junction bases unmatched: 9. The CDR3 extends over 15 amino acids. Germline loops: CDR1 LNHDA, CDR2 SQIVND (reference sequence). The CDR3 DNA sequence: TGTGCCAGTAGCAGGGGACTAGTGTTAGACAATGAGCAGTTCTTC. This translates into CASSRGLVLDNEQFF.

The rearrangement links TRBV12-3 or TRBV12-4 to TRBJ1-1; TRBD1 is a possible D gene (6 bases). The CDR3 totals 13 residues. The ends were cut back, 7 bases at V and 1 base at J, with 10 bases in the middle. The CDR3 spells CASTLTGNTEAFF. Written as DNA, the CDR3 is TGTGCCAGCACTCTGACAGGGAACACTGAAGCTTTCTTT.

V gene TRBV5-8 combines with J gene TRBJ2-7, with 7 bases lining up with TRBD1. The CDR3 consists of 13 residues. The germline V gene encodes CDR1 SGHTS and CDR2 YDEGEE. V was clipped by 3 bases and J by 2 bases; unmatched bases: 2. The CDR3 bases are TGTGCCAGCAGCTGGACAGGTCCCTACGAGCAGTACTTC. Translation: CASSWTGPYEQYF.

This clone was picked up one time. This chain links TRBV6-1 with TRBJ1-5; tentative D call: TRBD1 (6 bases). Trimming took off 1 base at V and 1 base at J, with 11 bases between the two ends. CDR1 is MNHNS, CDR2 SASEGT, per germline. CDR3 length equals 16 residues. This chain's CDR3 is CASSEGPGASNQPQHF. The CDR3 DNA sequence: TGTGCCAGCAGTGAAGGGCCAGGGGCCAGCAATCAGCCCCAGCATTTT.

This chain uses TRBV19 with TRBJ1-2, with D perhaps matching TRBD1 (6 bases). Germline CDR1 is LNHDA and CDR2 is SQIVND (reference sequence). Trimming cost V 4 bases and J 8 bases, with 17 bases left between them. The CDR3 covers 14 residues. The DNA of the CDR3 is TGTGCCAGTAGTACCACAGGGTTGGGGCGAGGCTACACCTTC. It specifies CASSTTGLGRGYTF. Using reference TRBV19 and TRBJ1-2 for the parts outside the CDR3, the full variable domain is DGGITQSPKYLFRKEGQNVTLSCEQNLNHDAMYWYRQDPGQGLRLIYYSQIVNDFQKGDIAEGYSVSREKKESFPLTVTSAQKNPTAFYLCASSTTGLGRGYTFGSGTRLTVV.

The chain employs TRBV5-4 and TRBJ2-7; perhaps TRBD2 as D (7 bases). The CDR3 sequence is 15 residues long. Germline-derived CDR1 and CDR2 are SGHNT and YYREEE (reference sequence). The V gene lost 4 bases and the J gene lost 2 bases, with 16 bases spanning the gap. The CDR3 sequence: CASSQLTGGPYEQYF. The CDR3 DNA is TGTGCCAGCAGCCAACTAACGGGGGGCCCCTACGAGCAGTACTTC.

The chain links TRBV14 to TRBJ1-6, with D perhaps matching TRBD1 (5 bases). V was clipped by 1 base and J by 8 bases, with 12 bases between them. Germline CDR1 reads SGHDN; CDR2 reads FVKESK. The CDR3 is 15 residues long. The CDR3 DNA reads TGTGCCAGCAGCCAAGGGGGTGCAGGGTATTCACCCCTCCACTTT. It encodes CASSQGGAGYSPLHF.

The CDR3 bases are TGTGCCAGCAGCGTAGCTCGTGAGCGGGGGGGCGGCACAGATACGCAGTATTTT. It yields the protein CASSVARERGGGTDTQYF. The chain combines TRBV9 with TRBJ2-3; 10 bases line up with TRBD2. Germline CDR1 and CDR2: SGDLS and YYNGEE. This CDR3 has 18 amino acids. J was trimmed by 1 base and V by 0 bases; bases with no gene match: 8.

The chain has TRBV7-2 and TRBJ2-7; D ambiguous. Trimming took 5 bases from V and 2 from J, leaving 13 bases between them. The CDR3 is made up of 14 amino acids. Germline V gene data show CDR1 as SGHTA and CDR2 as FQGNSA. CDR3 loop: CASSQIGPTYEQYF. CDR3 sequence (DNA): TGTGCCAGCAGCCAGATTGGCCCCACCTACGAGCAGTACTTC.